The clone carrying this T cell receptor (beta chain) was counted many times. This specimen comes from a study of T-cell memory formation after mild COVID-19. MiXCR, applied by TCRdb to the 5' RACE reads, yields one record per CDR3 protein. The sample holds approximately 390,000 distinct CDR3 sequences, roughly 15% seen once. Trimming cost V 4 bases and J 6 bases, with 12 bases left between them. CDR1 and CDR2 from the germline V gene are DFQATT and SNEGSKA (reference sequence). The CDR3 spans 12 residues. The receptor was isolated from a man younger than 35 who had mild COVID-19 (a few samples of this study predate the infection). Cell type and time point are not known. The sample was PBMCs or a T cell subset sorted from them (not recorded which). The genes are TRBV20-1 and TRBJ1-2; tentatively, D is TRBD1 (5 bases). The CDR3 protein is CSAKPGRHGYTF. The CDR3 nucleotides are TGCAGTGCTAAACCGGGACGTCATGGCTACACCTTC.